This T cell receptor (beta chain) stems from a study of cytomegalovirus exposure and HLA in healthy donors. PCR involved 60 Vbeta and 13 Jbeta primers. The repertoire was sequenced with immunoSEQ multiplex PCR; TCRdb's copy has only in-frame clones and lacks some. This table holds over 130,000 clones, 79% found once. In germline, CDR1 is PRHDT, CDR2 FYEKMQ (reference sequence). The V gene lost 0 bases and the J gene lost 2 bases, with 15 bases spanning the gap. The length of the CDR3 is 17 residues. This sequence was found in a human donor in good health. The V call is TRBV13, the J call TRBJ2-3; D may be TRBD2 (6 bases). Sequencing was carried out using PBMCs. Written as DNA, the CDR3 is TGTGCCAGCAGCTTAGGGTTCCGGAGGGCCCCCACAGATACGCAGTATTTT. The encoded protein is CASSLGFRRAPTDTQYF.